This T cell receptor (beta chain) appears in the sequencing data of a study of blood T cell repertoires in COVID-19. Study as a whole: PBMCs, B-cell-depleted T cells, or T cells were the source of the cDNA or gDNA that made up the material.

There are 14 residues in the CDR3. CDR1 SGHRS and CDR2 YFSETQ come from the germline V gene. Trimming left V 7 bases short and J 2 bases short, with 13 bases between. Here immunoSEQ multiplex PCR was the method, and the copy in TCRdb shows in-frame clones only, minus some. The sample records tens of thousands of clones, under 90% being singletons. The J gene is TRBJ2-1, the V gene TRBV5-1; D might be TRBD2 (5 bases). The TCR sequence derives from a woman in her fifties or sixties with acute or convalescent COVID-19. Sequencing was done on a sample of peripheral blood. CDR3 amino acids: CASSSGLTYNEQFF. In DNA, the CDR3 is TGCGCCAGCTCCAGCGGATTAACCTACAATGAGCAGTTCTTC.